One and the same sample provided the 9 T cell receptor beta chains below, sequenced in a study of blood T cell repertoires in COVID-19. Some clones are missing from TCRdb's copy, which holds only in-frame ones; the method was immunoSEQ multiplex PCR. Among over 400,000 clones listed, about 89% were seen once. The source material was peripheral blood. These TCRs come from a woman in her 50s with COVID-19, enrolled during active disease.

The chain combines TRBV30 with TRBJ1-2; D not resolved. The CDR3 is 15 amino acids. Germline assignment: CDR1 GTSNPN and CDR2 SVGIG (reference sequence). V lost 2 bases and J 9 bases, leaving 22 bases between the germline ends. The CDR3 loop reads CAWSPMGFLTGSYTF. The CDR3 DNA reads TGTGCCTGGAGTCCAATGGGCTTCTTAACTGGTAGCTACACCTTC.

The chain recombines TRBV28 with TRBJ2-3; 7 bases line up with TRBD2. The V gene end was trimmed by 7 bases and the J gene end by 2 bases; junction bases not matched to a gene: 6. Germline V gives CDR1 MDHEN, CDR2 SYDVKM. This CDR3 is 14 amino acids long. CDR3 sequence: CASTPGGSTDTQYF. The CDR3 nucleotides read TGTGCCAGCACTCCGGGAGGCTCCACAGATACGCAGTATTTT.

The chain combines TRBV11-2 with TRBJ1-5; a weak D match, TRBD1 (5 bases). V was trimmed by 3 bases and J by 0 bases, leaving 15 bases between them. Germline V gives CDR1 SGHAT, CDR2 FQNNGV. The CDR3 has 17 residues. The CDR3 DNA reads TGTGCCAGCAGCTTCACAGGAGATCCCGATAGCAATCAGCCCCAGCATTTT. It codes for CASSFTGDPDSNQPQHF.

V usage is TRBV12-3 or TRBV12-4 and J usage is TRBJ1-1; D possibly corresponds to TRBD1 (5 bases). The length of the CDR3 is 13 residues. V was trimmed by 2 bases and J by 6 bases, leaving 10 bases between them. The CDR3 loop reads CASSLSRDSEAFF. The CDR3 bases are TGTGCCAGCAGTTTAAGCAGGGACTCTGAAGCTTTCTTT.

J is TRBJ1-1 and V is TRBV10-1; D is perhaps TRBD1 (6 bases). In germline, CDR1 is WNHNN, CDR2 SYGVQD (reference sequence). Trimming left V 5 bases short and J 8 bases short, with 15 bases between. The CDR3 length is 13 residues. The chain's CDR3 is CASSKPGHHEAFF. CDR3 in DNA: TGCGCCAGCAGTAAACCGGGACATCACGAAGCTTTCTTT.

This clone was observed once. The chain couples TRBV30 to TRBJ1-6; D is ambiguous. The germline V and J ends were trimmed by 1 base and 3 bases, with 7 bases remaining between them. CDR3 length equals 14 residues. Germline V gives CDR1 GTSNPN, CDR2 SVGIG (reference sequence). The CDR3 nucleotides read TGTGCCTGGAGTGATGGCAGCTATAATTCACCCCTCCACTTT. This codes for CAWSDGSYNSPLHF.

The V call is TRBV3-1 (or the pseudogene TRBV3-2), the J call TRBJ1-2, with 7 positions matching TRBD1. V dropped 11 bases and J dropped 2; count of bases not matched to a gene: 8. CDR1 and CDR2 from the germline V gene are LGHDT and YNNKEL (reference sequence). The CDR3 sequence is 13 residues long. The CDR3 is CASKKGANYGYTF. Written as DNA, the CDR3 is TGTGCCTCGAAAAAGGGGGCAAACTATGGCTACACCTTC.

A single count supports this clone. This chain connects TRBV4-1 to TRBJ1-1; 9 nucleotides match TRBD1. The CDR3 is made up of 18 amino acids. The J segment lost 6 bases and the V segment lost 0 bases, leaving 14 bases of the junction unmatched. Germline V lookup: CDR1 MGHRA, CDR2 YSYEKL. CDR3: CASSQEPGQGPLSPEAFF. CDR3 sequence (DNA): TGCGCCAGCAGCCAAGAACCGGGACAGGGTCCTCTTTCCCCTGAAGCTTTCTTT.

In this sample, this clone turned up a few times. The chain combines TRBV30 with TRBJ2-5; D perhaps matches TRBD2 (5 bases). The germline gives CDR1 GTSNPN, CDR2 SVGIG (reference sequence). The length of the CDR3 is 15 residues. Trimming removed 2 bases at V and 1 base at J, with 14 bases between. The CDR3 loop reads CAWSLGVATQETQYF. The CDR3, as DNA: TGTGCCTGGAGTCTTGGAGTAGCGACCCAAGAGACCCAGTACTTC.